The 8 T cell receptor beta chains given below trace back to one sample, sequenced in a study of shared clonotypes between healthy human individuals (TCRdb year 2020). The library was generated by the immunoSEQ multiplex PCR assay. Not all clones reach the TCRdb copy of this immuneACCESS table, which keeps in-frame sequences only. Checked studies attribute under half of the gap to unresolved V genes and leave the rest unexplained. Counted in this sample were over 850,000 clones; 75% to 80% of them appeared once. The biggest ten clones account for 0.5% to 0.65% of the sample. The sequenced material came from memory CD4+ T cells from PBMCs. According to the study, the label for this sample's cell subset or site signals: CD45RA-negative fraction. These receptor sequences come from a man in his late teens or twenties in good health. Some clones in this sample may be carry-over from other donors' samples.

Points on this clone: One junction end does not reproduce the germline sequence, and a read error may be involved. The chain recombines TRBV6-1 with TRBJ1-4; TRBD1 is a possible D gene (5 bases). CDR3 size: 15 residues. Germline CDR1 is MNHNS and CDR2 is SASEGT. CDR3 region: CASSKARAVDEKLFF. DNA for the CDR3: TGTGCCAGCAGTAAAGCCAGGGCCGTGGATGAAAAACTGTTTTTT.

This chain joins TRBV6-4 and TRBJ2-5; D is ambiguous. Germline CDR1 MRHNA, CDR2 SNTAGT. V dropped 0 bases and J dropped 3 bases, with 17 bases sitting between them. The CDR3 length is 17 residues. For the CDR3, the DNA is TGTGCCAGCAGTGACTCGGTCCGGCAGCTACAAGAAGAGACCCAGTACTTC. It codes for CASSDSVRQLQEETQYF.

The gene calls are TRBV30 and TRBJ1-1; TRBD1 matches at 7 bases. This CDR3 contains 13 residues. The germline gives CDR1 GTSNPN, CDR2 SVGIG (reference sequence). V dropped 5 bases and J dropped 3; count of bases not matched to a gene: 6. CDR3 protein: CAWARGPDTEAFF. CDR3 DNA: TGTGCCTGGGCAAGGGGGCCAGACACTGAAGCTTTCTTT.

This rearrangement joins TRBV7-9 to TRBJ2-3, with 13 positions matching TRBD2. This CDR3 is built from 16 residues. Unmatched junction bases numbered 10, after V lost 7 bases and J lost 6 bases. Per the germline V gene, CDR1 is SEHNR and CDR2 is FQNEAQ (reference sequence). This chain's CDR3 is CASTHTSGRAMDTQYF. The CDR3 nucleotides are TGTGCCAGCACCCACACTAGCGGGAGGGCCATGGATACGCAGTATTTT. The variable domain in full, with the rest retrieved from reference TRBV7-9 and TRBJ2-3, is DTGVSQNPRHKITKRGQNVTFRCDPISEHNRLYWYRQTLGQGPEFLTYFQNEAQLEKSRLLSDRFSAERPKGSFSTLEIQRTEQGDSAMYLCASTHTSGRAMDTQYFGPGTRLTVL.

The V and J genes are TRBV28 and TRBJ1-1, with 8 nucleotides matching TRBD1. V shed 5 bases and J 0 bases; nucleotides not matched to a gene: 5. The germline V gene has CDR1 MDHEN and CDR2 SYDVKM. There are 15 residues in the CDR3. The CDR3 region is CASSVRQGMNTEAFF. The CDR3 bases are TGTGCCAGCAGTGTAAGACAGGGGATGAACACTGAAGCTTTCTTT. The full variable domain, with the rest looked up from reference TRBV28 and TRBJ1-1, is DVKVTQSSRYLVKRTGEKVFLECVQDMDHENMFWYRQDPGLGLRLIYFSYDVKMKEKGDIPEGYSVSREKKERFSLILESASTNQTSMYLCASSVRQGMNTEAFFGQGTRLTVV.

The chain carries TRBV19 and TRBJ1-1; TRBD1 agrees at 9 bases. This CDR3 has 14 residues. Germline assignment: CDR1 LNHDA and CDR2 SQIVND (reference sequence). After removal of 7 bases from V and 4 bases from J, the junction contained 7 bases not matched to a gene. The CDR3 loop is CASTLLGQGTEAFF. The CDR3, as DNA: TGTGCCAGTACTCTTTTGGGACAGGGCACTGAAGCTTTCTTT.

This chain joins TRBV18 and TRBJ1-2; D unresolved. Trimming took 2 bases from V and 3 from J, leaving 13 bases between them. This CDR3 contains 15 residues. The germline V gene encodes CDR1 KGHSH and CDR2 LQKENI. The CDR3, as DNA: TGTGCCAGCTCACCAACCCCTTTCGACGACTATGGCTACACCTTC. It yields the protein CASSPTPFDDYGYTF.

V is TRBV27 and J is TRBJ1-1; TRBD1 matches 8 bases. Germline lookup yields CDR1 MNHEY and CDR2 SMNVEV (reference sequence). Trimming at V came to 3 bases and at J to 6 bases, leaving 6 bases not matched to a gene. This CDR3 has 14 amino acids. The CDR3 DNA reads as TGTGCCAGCAGTTTGAAGGGGACAGGCCCTGAAGCTTTCTTT. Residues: CASSLKGTGPEAFF.